This record covers a single T cell receptor beta chain. From the reads, TCRdb called clonotypes with MiXCR, one entry per CDR3 protein. The sample records about 300,000 distinct CDR3 sequences, approximately 10% being singletons. This entry belongs to a study of T cell repertoires in cytomegalovirus infection. Trimming pared 0 bases from V and 7 bases from J, leaving 9 bases between. Germline V gives CDR1 DFQATT, CDR2 SNEGSKA (reference sequence). CDR3 length equals 12 residues. The sequenced material came from PBMCs. The J gene is TRBJ1-1, the V gene TRBV20-1; D unresolved. This TCR was sampled from a human donor in good health (CMV status not recorded). Some clones in this sample may be carry-over from other donors' samples. In nucleotides, the CDR3 is TGCAGTGCTAGAGACAAGAGGTATGAAGCTTTCTTT. It translates to CSARDKRYEAFF.